This TCR beta chain derives from a study of T cell responses to AZD1222 COVID-19 vaccine. Study findings and constraints: The donors showed a predominance of white British ancestry and of females, with possible underestimation of clonal diversity. Spike-specific TCR depth and breadth grew after two AZD1222 doses. Only six people who got AZD1222 tested seropositive at baseline.

Libraries were prepared by immunoSEQ multiplex PCR; TCRdb keeps only in-frame clonotypes and omits some of them. The data contain 120,000 to 150,000 clones, approximately 90% of them singletons. Trimming cost V 4 bases and J 6 bases; bases outside gene matches: 9. There are 16 residues in the CDR3. Germline V gives CDR1 SGHNT, CDR2 YYREEE (reference sequence). Worth noting for this clone: Its antigen remains unidentified.

The chain recombines TRBV5-4 with TRBJ2-3, with 12 bases aligning to TRBD2. This TCR came from an adult in good health. Source: peripheral blood, taken on day 0 of AZD1222 vaccination. CDR3 protein: CASSPGLAGGEDTQYF. CDR3 in DNA: TGTGCCAGCAGCCCGGGGCTAGCGGGAGGGGAGGATACGCAGTATTTT.